This TCR beta chain was documented in a study of early T cells in non-severe SARS-CoV-2 infection. Study background: Bulk RNA from unsorted whole blood was sequenced; chains were unpaired. Overall study findings and caveats: VDJdb matching favored anti-spike CD8 responses, missing private and CD4 specificities.

As to this clonotype: Its antigen is not identified.

This CDR3 is 14 amino acids long. The V segment lost 7 bases and the J segment 3 bases; nucleotides outside the gene matches: 4. Germline values: CDR1 SQVTM, CDR2 ANQGSEA. The TCR library protocol was used to attach unique molecular identifiers. These identifiers were attached to individual cDNA molecules. TCRdb fed the 5' RACE reads into MiXCR, producing one record per CDR3 protein. The sample gives 55,000 to 70,000 distinct CDR3 sequences, 4% to 5.5% of which show up once; approximately 4.9% is in the top ten. This receptor was obtained from an adult who was a healthcare worker with PCR-confirmed SARS-CoV-2 infection or an uninfected control (not recorded which). The chain joins TRBV29-1 to TRBJ2-6; 9 bases are a match to TRBD1. Sample: whole blood. The CDR3 spells CSAGQGYGANVLTF. CDR3 coding DNA: TGCAGCGCCGGACAGGGGTATGGGGCCAACGTCCTGACTTTC.